The entry below gives a single TCR beta chain sequence along with its context. This clone was counted a few times. Its antigen specificity is not known. Base quality data are lacking; no much larger clone is found one base away. The donors were healthy, HIV-negative adults who had no recently reported acute infections or vaccinations. Only Caucasian adults living in Nashville, Tennessee, USA were represented among the donors. CD4+ T cells were enriched by magnetic negative selection, after which naive cells were positively selected on CD45RA and the negative fraction was taken as the memory subset. After blood collection by leukapheresis, PBMCs were isolated using Ficoll-Histopaque density gradient centrifugation and then cryopreserved in the vapor phase of liquid nitrogen. Purity and quantity of every magnetically sorted T cell population were checked by analytical flow cytometry. Genomic DNA was isolated from each sorted fraction and quantified by UV absorbance on a Nanodrop 2000c.

Using the deep immunoSEQ assay, TCR CDR3 regions were amplified from genomic DNA by multiplex PCR. Extracted genomic DNA from each cell subset was distributed evenly across all wells of several immunoSEQ 96-well plates, and each plate was treated as a replicate. For sorted subsets, each replicate PCR was loaded with about 0.2 ug genomic DNA, equivalent to 30,000 or so T cell genomes. Purified libraries were quantified with a Qubit 3.0 fluorometer, sized on a Bioanalyzer 2100, and re-quantified with the KAPA Library Quantification kit. Every immunoSEQ 96-well plate was sequenced on a separate single-read 150-cycle Illumina NextSeq 550 flow cell. Concerning the study's data processing: Because the immunoSEQ output held only junctional sequences and lacked quality scores, the filtering could not match the filtering applied to full-length reads. Sequences were annotated with PyIR, a Python wrapper for IgBLAST v1.9, using IMGT germline references to assign V/J genes and CDR3. Any read was removed if the V/J assignment was weak (E-value above 1e-6), the CDR3 was missing, or the read contained stop codons, out-of-frame junctions, or ambiguous translated residues. V3J clonotypes were defined by identical inferred V gene, J gene, and CDR3 amino acid sequence. To compute the percentage overlap between repertoires, the number of shared unique clonotypes was divided by the size of the smaller repertoire. Three approaches were used to assess repertoire richness: RTK rarefaction, the Chao1 estimator, and Recon v2.1 estimates of unobserved clonotypes. Generation probabilities for all TCRbeta clonotypes obtained by the gDNA method from a handful of donors were computed using OLGA. This is the immuneACCESS table as TCRdb keeps it, with only in-frame sequences that have V and J called. A part of the clones is gone; compared with another copy, unresolved V genes explain less than half, and the rest is unexplained. V and J calls and clone size are given by that table; D and trimming were obtained from the DNA. The sample data list 2 million to 2.5 million clones, and roughly 94% of these were observed just once. The ten largest clones represent 0.1% to 0.15% of the sample.

The entry originates in a study of shared clonotypes between healthy human individuals (dated by TCRdb to about 2020). Some background on the complete study: A couple of women and three men aged 18 to 49 years were included in the cohort. For each donor, three plates each were used for CD4 naive and CD4 memory, two plates were used for CD8 naive, and one plate was used for CD8 memory. Blood TCR repertoires of several healthy adults were deeply sequenced to estimate repertoire size and the extent of clonotype sharing between individuals. Libraries were prepared and TCR repertoires were sequenced by different laboratories using diverse techniques, in order to increase sequencing depth and limit assay-specific biases. Leukapheresis yielded between about 0.8 and 9.5 billion PBMCs per donor.

Study-level results and caveats: Clonotypes shared by all four sorted-subset donors showed higher generation probabilities than non-shared clonotypes. The genetic and exposure-history diversity represented was limited by the small number of donors. Sampling was limited to blood, and TCR repertoires in tissue likely differ from TCR repertoires in blood. Pairwise subsampling led to the expectation that sequencing depth would affect the degree of clonotype sharing among donors. Even with the large sequencing depth, rarefaction of the sorted-subset datasets indicated that sequencing was incomplete. Across several donors, about 5.2% of naive CD4, roughly 3.4% of naive CD8, approximately 2.5% of memory CD4, and approximately 0.4% of memory CD8 clonotypes were shared. Naive subsets generally had larger estimated clonotype richness than memory subsets.

Measured from the cysteine to the phenylalanine, the CDR3 is 14 residues long. Solely the CDR3 DNA is kept, with 42 bases framed from the first base. The germline V gene (reference sequence) sets CDR1 to MNHNY and CDR2 to SVGAGI. Relative to germline, V is 6 bases shorter and J is 4 bases shorter, with 15 bases between their ends. The sequenced sample consisted of naive CD4+ T cells sorted from blood. Per the publication, the cell subset or site label means: CD45RA+ positively selected. Recombination connected TRBV6-6 to TRBJ1-1; the best D guess is TRBD1, with 6 bases matching. The receptor was isolated from a young man in good health. CDR3 sequence: CASRPDSPRTEAFF. The sequence in DNA is TGTGCCAGCAGACCGGACAGTCCACGCACTGAAGCTTTCTTT.